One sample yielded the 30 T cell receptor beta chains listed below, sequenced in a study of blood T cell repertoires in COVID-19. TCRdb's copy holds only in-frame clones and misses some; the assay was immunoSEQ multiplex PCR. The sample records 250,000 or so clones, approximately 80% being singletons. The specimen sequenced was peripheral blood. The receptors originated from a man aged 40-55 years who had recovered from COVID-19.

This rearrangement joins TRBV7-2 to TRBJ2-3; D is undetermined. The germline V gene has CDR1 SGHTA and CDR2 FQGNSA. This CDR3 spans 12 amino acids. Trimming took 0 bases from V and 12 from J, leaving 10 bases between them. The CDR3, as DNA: TGTGCCAGCAGCTTAGCTCTAGAGGCACAGTATTTT. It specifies CASSLALEAQYF. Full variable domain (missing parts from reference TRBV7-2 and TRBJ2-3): GAGVSQSPSNKVTEKGKDVELRCDPISGHTALYWYRQSLGQGLEFLIYFQGNSAPDKSGLPSDRFSAERTGGSVSTLTIQRTQQEDSAVYLCASSLALEAQYFGPGTRLTVL.

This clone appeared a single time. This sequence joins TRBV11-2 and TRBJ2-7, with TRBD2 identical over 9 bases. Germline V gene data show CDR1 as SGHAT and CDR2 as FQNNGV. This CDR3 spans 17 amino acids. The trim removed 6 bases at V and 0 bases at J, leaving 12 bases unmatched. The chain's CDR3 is CASRQGGLAGSSYEQYF. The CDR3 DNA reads TGTGCCAGCAGGCAGGGTGGGCTAGCGGGAAGCTCCTACGAGCAGTACTTC. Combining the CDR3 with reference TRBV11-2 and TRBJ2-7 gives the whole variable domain EAGVAQSPRYKIIEKRQSVAFWCNPISGHATLYWYQQILGQGPKLLIQFQNNGVVDDSQLPKDRFSAERLKGVDSTLKIQPAKLEDSAVYLCASRQGGLAGSSYEQYFGPGTRLTVT.

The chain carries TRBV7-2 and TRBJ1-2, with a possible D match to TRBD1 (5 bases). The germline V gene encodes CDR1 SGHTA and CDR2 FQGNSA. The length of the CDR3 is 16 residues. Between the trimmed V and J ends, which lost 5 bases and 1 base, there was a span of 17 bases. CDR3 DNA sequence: TGTGCCAGCAGCCCGCGCTGGCAGGGAGGTAACTATGGCTACACCTTC. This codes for CASSPRWQGGNYGYTF.

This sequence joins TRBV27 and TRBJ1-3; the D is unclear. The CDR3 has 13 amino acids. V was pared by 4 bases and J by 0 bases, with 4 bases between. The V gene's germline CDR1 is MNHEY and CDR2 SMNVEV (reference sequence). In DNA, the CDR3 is TGTGCCAGCAGTTCGTACTCTGGAAACACCATATATTTT. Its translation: CASSSYSGNTIYF.

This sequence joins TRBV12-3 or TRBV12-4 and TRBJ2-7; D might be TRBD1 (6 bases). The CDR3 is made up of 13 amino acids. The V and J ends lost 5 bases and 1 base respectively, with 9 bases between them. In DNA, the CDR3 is TGTGCCAGCAGTCCGGACAGATCCTACGAGCAGTACTTC. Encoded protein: CASSPDRSYEQYF.

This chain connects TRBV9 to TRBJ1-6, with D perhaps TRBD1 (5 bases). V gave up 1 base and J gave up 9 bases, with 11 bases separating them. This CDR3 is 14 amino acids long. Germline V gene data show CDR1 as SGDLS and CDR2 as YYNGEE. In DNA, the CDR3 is TGTGCCAGCAGCGTACAGGGTTCTAGTTCACCCCTCCACTTT. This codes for CASSVQGSSSPLHF.

The CDR3: CASSDSWGSGYTF. The CDR3 nucleotides read TGTGCCAGCAGTGACTCCTGGGGCTCCGGCTACACCTTC. This chain connects TRBV6-4 to TRBJ1-2, with a weak D call TRBD1 (5 bases). This CDR3 is 13 amino acids long. V lost 0 bases and J 8 bases, leaving 10 bases between the germline ends. Germline CDR1 is MRHNA and CDR2 is SNTAGT.

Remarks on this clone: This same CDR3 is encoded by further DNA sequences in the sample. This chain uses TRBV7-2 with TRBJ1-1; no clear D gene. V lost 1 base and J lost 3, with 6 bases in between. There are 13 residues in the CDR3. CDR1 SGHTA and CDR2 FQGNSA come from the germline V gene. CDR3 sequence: CASSLVRDTEAFF. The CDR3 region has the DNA TGTGCCAGCAGCTTAGTACGGGACACTGAAGCTTTCTTT.

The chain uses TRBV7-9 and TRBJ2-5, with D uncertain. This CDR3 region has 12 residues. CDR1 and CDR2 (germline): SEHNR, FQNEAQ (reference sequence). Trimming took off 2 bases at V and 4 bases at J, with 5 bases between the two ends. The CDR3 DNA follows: TGTGCCAGCAGCTTATCCTTAGAGACCCAGTACTTC. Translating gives CASSLSLETQYF.

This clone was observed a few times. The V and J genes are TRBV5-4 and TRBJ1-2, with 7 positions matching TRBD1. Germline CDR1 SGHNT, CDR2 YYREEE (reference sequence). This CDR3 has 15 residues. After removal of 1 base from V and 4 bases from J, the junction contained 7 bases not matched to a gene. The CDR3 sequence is CASSLRRGQAYGYTF. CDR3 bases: TGTGCCAGCAGCTTGCGGAGGGGGCAAGCCTATGGCTACACCTTC.

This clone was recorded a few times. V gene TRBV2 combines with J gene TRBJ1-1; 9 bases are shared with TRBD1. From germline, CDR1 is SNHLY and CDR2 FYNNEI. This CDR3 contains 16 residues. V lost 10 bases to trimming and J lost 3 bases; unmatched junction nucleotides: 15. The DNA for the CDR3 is TGTGCCACCACAGCTAGGCCGGGACAGGGCCACACTGAAGCTTTCTTT. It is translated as CATTARPGQGHTEAFF.

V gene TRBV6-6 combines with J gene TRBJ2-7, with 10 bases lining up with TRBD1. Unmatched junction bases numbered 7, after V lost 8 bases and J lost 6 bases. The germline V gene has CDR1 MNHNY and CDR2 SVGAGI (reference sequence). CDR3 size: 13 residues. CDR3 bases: TGTGCCAGCGGGGGACAGGGGAATTCCGAGCAGTACTTC. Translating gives CASGGQGNSEQYF.

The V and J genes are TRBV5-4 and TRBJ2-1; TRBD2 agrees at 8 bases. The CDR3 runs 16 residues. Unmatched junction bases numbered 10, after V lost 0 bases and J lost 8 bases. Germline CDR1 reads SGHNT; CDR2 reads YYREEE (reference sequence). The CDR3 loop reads CASSLAPAGGQDEQFF. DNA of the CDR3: TGTGCCAGCAGCTTGGCCCCCGCGGGGGGCCAGGATGAGCAGTTCTTC.

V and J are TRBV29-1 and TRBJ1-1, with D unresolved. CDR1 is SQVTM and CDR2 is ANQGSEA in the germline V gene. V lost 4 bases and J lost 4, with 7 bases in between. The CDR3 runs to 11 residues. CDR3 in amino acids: CSVGRGTEAFF. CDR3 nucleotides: TGCAGCGTTGGACGGGGCACTGAAGCTTTCTTT.

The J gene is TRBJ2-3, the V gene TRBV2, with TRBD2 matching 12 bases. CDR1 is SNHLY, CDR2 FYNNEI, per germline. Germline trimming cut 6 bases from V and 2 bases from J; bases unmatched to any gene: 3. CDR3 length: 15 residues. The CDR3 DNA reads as TGTGCCAGCAGACGACTAGCGGGGGCCACAGATACGCAGTATTTT. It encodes CASRRLAGATDTQYF.

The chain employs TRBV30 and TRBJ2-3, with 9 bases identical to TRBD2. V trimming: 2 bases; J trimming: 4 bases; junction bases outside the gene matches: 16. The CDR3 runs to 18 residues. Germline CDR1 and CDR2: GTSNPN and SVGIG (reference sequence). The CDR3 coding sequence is TGTGCCTGGAGTAAAGGGATAGCGGGGGCCCAGGAGGCAGATACGCAGTATTTT. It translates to CAWSKGIAGAQEADTQYF.

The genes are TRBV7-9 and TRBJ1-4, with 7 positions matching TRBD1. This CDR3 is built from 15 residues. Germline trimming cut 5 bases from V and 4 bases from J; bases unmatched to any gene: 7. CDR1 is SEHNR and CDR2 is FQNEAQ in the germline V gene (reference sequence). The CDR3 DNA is TGTGCCAGCAGCCAACGACAGGGCCATAATGAAAAACTGTTTTTT. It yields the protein CASSQRQGHNEKLFF.

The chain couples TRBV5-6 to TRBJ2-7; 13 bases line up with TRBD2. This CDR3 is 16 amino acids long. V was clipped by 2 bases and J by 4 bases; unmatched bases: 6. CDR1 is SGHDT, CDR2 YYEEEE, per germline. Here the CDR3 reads CASSFWTSGGRYEQYF. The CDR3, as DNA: TGTGCCAGCAGCTTCTGGACTAGCGGGGGTCGATACGAGCAGTACTTC.

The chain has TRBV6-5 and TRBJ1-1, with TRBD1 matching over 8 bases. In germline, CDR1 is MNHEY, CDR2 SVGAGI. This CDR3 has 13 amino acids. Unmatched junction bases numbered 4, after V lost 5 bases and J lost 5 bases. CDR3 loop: CASSTGGGTEAFF. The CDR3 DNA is TGTGCCAGCAGTACAGGGGGAGGTACTGAAGCTTTCTTT.

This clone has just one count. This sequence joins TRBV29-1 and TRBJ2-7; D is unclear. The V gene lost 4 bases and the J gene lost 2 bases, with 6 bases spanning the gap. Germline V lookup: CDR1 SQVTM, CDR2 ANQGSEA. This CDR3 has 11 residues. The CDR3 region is CSVVTAYEQYF. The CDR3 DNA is TGCAGCGTTGTTACAGCCTACGAGCAGTACTTC.

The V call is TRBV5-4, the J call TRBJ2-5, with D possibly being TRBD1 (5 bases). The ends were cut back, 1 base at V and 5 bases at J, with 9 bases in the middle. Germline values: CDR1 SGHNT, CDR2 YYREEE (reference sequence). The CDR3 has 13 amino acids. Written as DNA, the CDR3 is TGTGCCAGCAGCTTGAAAGGGGTGGAGACCCAGTACTTC. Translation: CASSLKGVETQYF.

CDR3 loop: CASSQDLQVRRYGYTF. The CDR3 bases are TGCGCCAGCAGCCAAGATCTGCAGGTCCGGAGGTATGGCTACACCTTC. The genes are TRBV4-3 and TRBJ1-2; D is unclear. CDR3 length equals 16 residues. Germline lookup yields CDR1 LGHNA and CDR2 YSLEER. V dropped 0 bases and J dropped 5 bases, with 16 bases sitting between them.

The CDR3 nucleotides read TGCGCCAGCAGCCAGGGTTCCAGGAAAACTAATGAAAAACTGTTTTTT. It encodes CASSQGSRKTNEKLFF. The J gene is TRBJ1-4, the V gene TRBV4-1; D unresolved. V lost 3 bases to trimming and J lost 1 base, with 12 bases between them. CDR1 and CDR2 (germline): MGHRA, YSYEKL. The CDR3 is 16 residues long.

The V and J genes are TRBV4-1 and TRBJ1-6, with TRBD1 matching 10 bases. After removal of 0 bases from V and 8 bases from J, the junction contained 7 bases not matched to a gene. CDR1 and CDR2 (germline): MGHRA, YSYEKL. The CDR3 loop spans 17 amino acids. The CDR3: CASSQDILGTGDSPLHF. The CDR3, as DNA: TGCGCCAGCAGCCAAGATATCTTAGGGACAGGGGATTCACCCCTCCACTTT.

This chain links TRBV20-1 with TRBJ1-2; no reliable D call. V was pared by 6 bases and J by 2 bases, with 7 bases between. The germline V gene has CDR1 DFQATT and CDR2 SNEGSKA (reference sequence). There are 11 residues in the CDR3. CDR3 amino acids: CSAFLNYGYTF. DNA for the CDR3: TGCAGTGCCTTTTTGAACTATGGCTACACCTTC.

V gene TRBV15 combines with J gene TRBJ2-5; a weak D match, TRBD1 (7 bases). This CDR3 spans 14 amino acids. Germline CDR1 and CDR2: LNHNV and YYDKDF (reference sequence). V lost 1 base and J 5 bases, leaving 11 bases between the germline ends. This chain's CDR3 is CATSRARGRETQYF. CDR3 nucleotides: TGTGCCACCAGCAGAGCCAGGGGGAGGGAGACCCAGTACTTC.

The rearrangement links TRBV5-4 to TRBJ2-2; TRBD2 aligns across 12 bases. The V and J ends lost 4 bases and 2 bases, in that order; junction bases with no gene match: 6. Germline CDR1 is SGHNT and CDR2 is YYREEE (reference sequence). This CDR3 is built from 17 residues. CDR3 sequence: CASSLPTSGSNTGELFF. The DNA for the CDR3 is TGTGCCAGCAGCCTGCCGACTAGCGGGAGTAACACCGGGGAGCTGTTTTTT.

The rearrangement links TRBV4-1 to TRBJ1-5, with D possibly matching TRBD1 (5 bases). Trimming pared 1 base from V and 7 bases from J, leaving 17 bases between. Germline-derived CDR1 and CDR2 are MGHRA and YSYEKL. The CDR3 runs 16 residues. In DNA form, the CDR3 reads TGCGCCAGCAGCCAAGTGGTAGCGCAGGGAGGGCAGCCCCAGCATTTT. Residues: CASSQVVAQGGQPQHF.

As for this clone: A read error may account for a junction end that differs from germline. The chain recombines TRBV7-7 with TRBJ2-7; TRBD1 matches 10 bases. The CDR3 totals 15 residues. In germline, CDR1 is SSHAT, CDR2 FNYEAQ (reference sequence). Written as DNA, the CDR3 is TGTGCTAGCAGCTTAGCCAGACAGGGGGCTCACGAGCAGTACTTC. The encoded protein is CASSLARQGAHEQYF. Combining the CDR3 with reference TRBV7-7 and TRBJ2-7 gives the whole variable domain GAGVSQSPRYKVTKRGQDVTLRCDPISSHATLYWYQQALGQGPEFLTYFNYEAQPDKSGLPSDRFSAERPEGSISTLTIQRTEQRDSAMYRCASSLARQGAHEQYFGPGTRLTVT.

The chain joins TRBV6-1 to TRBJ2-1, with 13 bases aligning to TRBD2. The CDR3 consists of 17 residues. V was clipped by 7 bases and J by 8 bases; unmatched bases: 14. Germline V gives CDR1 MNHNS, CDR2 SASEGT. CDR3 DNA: TGTGCCAGCAATGACCCTCGGACTAGCGGGAGTTTGGATGAGCAGTTCTTC. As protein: CASNDPRTSGSLDEQFF.